This T cell receptor (beta chain) was recorded in a study of T cells in localized non-small cell lung cancer. This clone is classed as medium-sized. Antigen unknown. Study conclusions and caveats: Uninvolved adjacent lung showed the highest T cell clonality, exceeding tumor. Only one tumor region was sequenced, so heterogeneity remains possible. Out of the top 100 tumor clones, a median about 57 were seen in adjacent lung. The study linked higher blood T cell density to longer overall survival.

Clones were sequenced by immunoSEQ multiplex PCR, and TCRdb holds only the in-frame ones, with some missing. The data hold some 2,000 clones, with roughly 25% observed a single time. In germline, CDR1 is SGHNT, CDR2 YENEEA. The CDR3 is 14 residues long. Trimming removed 1 base from V and 3 bases from J, with 7 bases in between. The clonotype originates from a woman between 40 and 69 years old with stage III lung adenocarcinoma. The genes are TRBV11-3 and TRBJ2-1; possibly TRBD2 for D (6 bases). Source: lung tumor tissue, taken before any cancer treatment. The CDR3 DNA follows: TGTGCCAGCAGCTTAGGCGGGGTCTACAATGAGCAGTTCTTC. Protein product: CASSLGGVYNEQFF. Based on the CDR3 plus reference TRBV11-3 and TRBJ2-1, the full variable domain is EAGVVQSPRYKIIEKKQPVAFWCNPISGHNTLYWYLQNLGQGPELLIRYENEEAVDDSQLPKDRFSAERLKGVDSTLKIQPAELGDSAVYLCASSLGGVYNEQFFGPGTRLTVL.